Listed below are T cell receptor beta chains from one sample, sequenced in a study of beta chain features in type 1 diabetes. Profiling relied on immunoSEQ multiplex PCR, and the TCRdb table lists in-frame clones only, not all of them. The table records 300,000 to 450,000 clones, roughly 12% of them present only once. Material for sequencing was naive CD4+ T cells from blood. The receptors derive from a woman under 30 with type 1 diabetes. Both conserved end residues are part of each CDR3. Each record gives: V gene, clone size, D gene, J gene, CDR3 protein, CDR3 DNA. D genes are given only for firm matches. Only some rows state a clone size, as once, few, many or a class for expanded clones.

TRBV5-4	.	.	TRBJ2-7	CASSFNEVREQYF	TGTGCCAGCAGCTTTAACGAGGTGCGGGAGCAGTACTTC
TRBV30	.	.	TRBJ1-5	CAWSRTKDSYSNQPQHF	TGTGCCTGGAGTCGTACTAAAGACAGTTATAGCAATCAGCCCCAGCATTTT
TRBV5-1	few	TRBD1	TRBJ1-2	CASSLGGQGYQTGYTF	TGCGCCAGCAGCTTGGGGGGACAGGGATACCAAACTGGCTACACCTTC
TRBV18	few	.	TRBJ1-2	CASSPGTGGNYGYTF	TGTGCCAGCTCACCCGGGACCGGGGGTAACTATGGCTACACCTTC
TRBV5-1	.	.	TRBJ1-2	CASSFRQSRGYGYTF	TGCGCCAGCAGCTTTCGACAGAGCCGTGGCTATGGCTACACCTTC
TRBV6-5	few	TRBD1	TRBJ1-2	CASSLGQGGYTF	TGTGCCAGCAGTCTCGGACAGGGAGGCTACACCTTC
TRBV27	.	.	TRBJ2-7	CASSLGFRSYEQYF	TGTGCCAGCAGTTTAGGGTTCAGGTCCTACGAGCAGTACTTC
TRBV5-6	few	TRBD1	TRBJ2-7	CASRTTGTYEQYF	TGTGCCAGCAGGACGACAGGGACCTACGAGCAGTACTTC
TRBV19	.	.	TRBJ2-5	CASSIDLTTQETQYF	TGTGCCAGTAGTATAGATTTGACTACCCAAGAGACCCAGTACTTC
TRBV7-6	.	TRBD2	TRBJ2-5	CASIPSGGSETQYF	TGTGCCAGCATCCCTAGCGGGGGGTCAGAGACCCAGTACTTC
TRBV4-3	few	TRBD2	TRBJ2-2	CASSRRGTSGRTGELFF	TGCGCCAGCAGCCGACGTGGGACTAGCGGGCGCACCGGGGAGCTGTTTTTT
TRBV5-1	few	TRBD1	TRBJ1-2	CASSRDRSGYGYTF	TGCGCCAGCAGCAGGGACAGGAGTGGCTATGGCTACACCTTC
TRBV23-1	few	.	TRBJ2-7	CASKGGGSYEQYF	TGCGCCAGCAAAGGCGGAGGCTCCTACGAGCAGTACTTC
TRBV5-1	few	.	TRBJ2-7	CASSLVVFLGEETLHEQYF	TGCGCCAGCAGCTTGGTGGTGTTTCTAGGGGAAGAAACTCTACACGAGCAGTACTTC
TRBV11-2	few	.	TRBJ2-5	CASSSRGGLETQYF	TGTGCCAGCAGCTCCCGTGGAGGGTTGGAGACCCAGTACTTC
TRBV5-1	.	.	TRBJ1-2	CASSGDGGNYGYTF	TGCGCCAGCAGCGGAGACGGGGGAAACTATGGCTACACCTTC
TRBV27	.	.	TRBJ2-2	CASSFRGGELFF	TGTGCCAGCAGTTTTCGGGGCGGGGAGCTGTTTTTT
TRBV19	.	.	TRBJ1-2	CASSIRGDYTF	TGTGCCAGTAGTATACGGGGTGACTACACCTTC
TRBV4-1	few	TRBD1	TRBJ1-1	CASSRTGTGFTEAFF	TGCGCCAGCAGCCGCACTGGGACAGGGTTCACTGAAGCTTTCTTT
TRBV4-2	.	TRBD2	TRBJ2-7	CASSQGAGGEYEQYF	TGTGCCAGCAGCCAAGGTGCGGGGGGGGAGTACGAGCAGTACTTC
TRBV4-3	few	TRBD1	TRBJ1-2	CASSQATDRATYGYTF	TGCGCCAGCAGCCAAGCTACGGACAGGGCTACCTATGGCTACACCTTC
TRBV7-2	few	TRBD1	TRBJ2-5	CASSLGQEETQYF	TGTGCCAGCAGCCTCGGACAGGAAGAGACCCAGTACTTC
TRBV7-2	few	TRBD1	TRBJ2-2	CASSSWTGFAGELFF	TGTGCCAGCAGCTCTTGGACAGGGTTTGCCGGGGAGCTGTTTTTT
TRBV12-5	.	TRBD1	TRBJ2-3	CASGLGAGTADTQYF	TGTGCTAGTGGTTTGGGGGCCGGGACAGCAGATACGCAGTATTTT
TRBV10-3	.	.	TRBJ2-5	CAIGGIQETQYF	TGTGCCATCGGGGGGATCCAAGAGACCCAGTACTTC
TRBV14	few	TRBD2	TRBJ2-2	CASSQVWTSGRSGELFF	TGTGCCAGCAGCCAAGTTTGGACTAGCGGGAGGTCCGGGGAGCTGTTTTTT
TRBV5-1	.	TRBD2	TRBJ2-3	CASSGLGPPDTQYF	TGCGCCAGCAGTGGACTAGGACCCCCGGATACGCAGTATTTT
TRBV19	.	.	TRBJ1-5	CASRREVVSIQPQHF	TGTGCCAGTAGGAGGGAAGTTGTTTCGATTCAGCCCCAGCATTTT
TRBV19	.	.	TRBJ2-1	CASSIIEAGADEQFF	TGTGCCAGTAGTATTATAGAGGCAGGGGCCGATGAGCAGTTCTTC
TRBV7-2	few	TRBD1	TRBJ1-6	CASSADRGNSPLHF	TGTGCCAGCAGCGCAGACAGGGGAAATTCACCCCTCCACTTT
TRBV6-6	few	.	TRBJ2-7	CASHQGYEQYF	TGTGCCAGCCACCAGGGGTACGAGCAGTACTTC
TRBV28	.	.	TRBJ1-4	CASSLWSSGVTREKLFF	TGTGCCAGCAGTTTATGGAGTAGCGGGGTTACGCGCGAAAAACTGTTTTTT
TRBV9	few	TRBD2	TRBJ2-1	CASSEGLAGLNEQFF	TGTGCCAGCAGCGAGGGACTAGCGGGTCTCAATGAGCAGTTCTTC
TRBV28	few	.	TRBJ2-7	CASSWDSFYEQYF	TGTGCCAGCAGTTGGGACTCGTTCTACGAGCAGTACTTC
TRBV5-4	.	.	TRBJ2-4	CASSQRRGDSKNIQYF	TGTGCCAGCAGCCAACGTCGCGGGGACTCCAAAAACATTCAGTACTTC
TRBV7-6	few	TRBD1	TRBJ1-2	CASSPDRNYGYTF	TGTGCCAGCAGCCCGGACAGGAACTATGGCTACACCTTC
TRBV5-4	few	.	TRBJ1-4	CASSSGRQANEKLFF	TGTGCCAGCAGCTCCGGTAGGCAGGCTAATGAAAAACTGTTTTTT
TRBV11-2	.	.	TRBJ2-1	CASSLLYRSYNEQFF	TGTGCCAGCAGCTTACTGTACAGGTCCTACAATGAGCAGTTCTTC
TRBV29-1	.	.	TRBJ2-7	CSVEPSGLTFHEQYF	TGCAGCGTTGAACCCTCAGGGTTAACGTTCCACGAGCAGTACTTC
TRBV9	few	TRBD2	TRBJ2-3	CASSTGGGTDTQYF	TGTGCCAGCAGCACTGGGGGGGGGACAGATACGCAGTATTTT
TRBV29-1	few	.	TRBJ2-4	CSVATGRNIQYF	TGCAGCGTTGCGACAGGGAGGAACATTCAGTACTTC
TRBV19	few	TRBD2	TRBJ2-3	CASRNLAESTDTQYF	TGTGCCAGTAGAAACCTAGCGGAGAGCACAGATACGCAGTATTTT
TRBV6-1	.	.	TRBJ2-5	CASISEVQETQYF	TGTGCCAGCATTTCAGAGGTCCAAGAGACCCAGTACTTC
TRBV25-1	few	.	TRBJ1-4	CASSAGGEKLFF	TGTGCCAGCAGCGCAGGAGGTGAAAAACTGTTTTTT
TRBV2	.	TRBD1	TRBJ2-7	CASRRTGYEQYF	TGTGCCAGCAGGCGGACAGGGTACGAGCAGTACTTC
TRBV5-6	.	.	TRBJ2-2	CASSWGGPGLPTGELFF	TGTGCCAGCAGCTGGGGGGGGCCCGGCCTACCCACCGGGGAGCTGTTTTTT
TRBV9	few	.	TRBJ1-1	CASSVVTGQLTEAFF	TGTGCCAGCAGCGTAGTGACAGGACAACTCACTGAAGCTTTCTTT